In its sample, the clone carrying this T cell receptor (beta chain) was seen a few times. This entry comes from a study of OX40 agonist ivuxolimab in advanced cancers. Method: immunoSEQ multiplex PCR; TCRdb's copy keeps in-frame clones and lacks some. The table includes about 19,000 clones, 65% to 85% detected once. J gave up 5 bases and V 5 bases, and 7 bases lay outside the gene matches. This CDR3 is 14 amino acids long. The germline V gene has CDR1 MDHEN and CDR2 SYDVKM. This TCR was sampled from an adult with an advanced solid tumor such as melanoma, head and neck, liver or kidney cancer. The material sequenced was CD4+ or CD8+ T cells sorted from blood, taken in a trial of the OX40 agonist ivuxolimab. The rearrangement uses TRBV28 and TRBJ2-7; TRBD1 matches at 9 bases. The CDR3, as DNA: TGTGCCAGCAGTCAACCGGGACAGGGCAACGAGCAGTACTTC. Translated: CASSQPGQGNEQYF.